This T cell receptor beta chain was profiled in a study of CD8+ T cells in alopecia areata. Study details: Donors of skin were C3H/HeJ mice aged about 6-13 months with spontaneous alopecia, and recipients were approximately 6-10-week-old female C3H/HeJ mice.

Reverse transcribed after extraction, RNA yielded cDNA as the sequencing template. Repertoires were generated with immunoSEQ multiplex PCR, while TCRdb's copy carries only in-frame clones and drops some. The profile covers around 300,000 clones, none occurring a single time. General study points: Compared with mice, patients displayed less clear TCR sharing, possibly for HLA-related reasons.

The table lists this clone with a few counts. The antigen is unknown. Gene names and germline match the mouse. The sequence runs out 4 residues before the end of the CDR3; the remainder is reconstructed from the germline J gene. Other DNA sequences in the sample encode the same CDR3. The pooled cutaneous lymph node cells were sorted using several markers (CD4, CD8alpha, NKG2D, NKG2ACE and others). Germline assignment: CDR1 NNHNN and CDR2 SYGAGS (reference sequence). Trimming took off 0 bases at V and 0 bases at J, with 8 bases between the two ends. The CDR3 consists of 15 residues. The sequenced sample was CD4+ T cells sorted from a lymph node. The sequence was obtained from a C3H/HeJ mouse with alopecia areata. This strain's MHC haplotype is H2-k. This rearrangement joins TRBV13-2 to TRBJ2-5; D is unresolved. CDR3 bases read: TGTGCCAGCGGTGATGCAGGAGATAACCAAGAC. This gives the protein CASGDAGDNQD. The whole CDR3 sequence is CASGDAGDNQDTQYF.